The sequence of this T cell receptor (beta chain) was determined in a study of shared T cell receptors in the human thymus. TCRdb's table, derived via immunoSEQ multiplex PCR, lists solely in-frame clones and lacks some. The sample shows hundreds of thousands of clones, around nine tenths of them seen only once. This sample also appeared in a second study, on human thymus T cells. That report notes: All donors were healthy Finnish infants who were undergoing corrective surgery to treat congenital heart defects. In corrective heart surgery, resections were taken, and these provided the thymus tissue. Thymic and blood repertoires seemed to show skewed V and J gene use. Related studies noted strongly shared thymic repertoires across unrelated people.

The source of this sequence is a boy under two years old with a congenital heart defect. The sequenced material came from thymocytes.

CDR3 sequence: CASSYGTGVMTQPQHF. CDR3 DNA sequence: TGTGCCAGCAGTTACGGGACAGGGGTAATGACTCAGCCCCAGCATTTT. V usage is TRBV6-6 and J usage is TRBJ1-5; 10 bases are a match to TRBD1. Per the germline V gene, CDR1 is MNHNY and CDR2 is SVGAGI (reference sequence). Trimming took 2 bases from V and 6 from J; bases not matched to a gene: 7. The CDR3 totals 16 residues.